This T cell receptor beta chain was documented in a study of T-cell reconstitution after alpha-beta-depleted transplantation in children. General observations from the study: Several hundred expanded graft clones reportedly supplied alpha-beta T cells about two months after transplant. The origin of high day-60 TCRbeta diversity in some patients lay in surviving recipient T cells and thymic progenitors. Counts and diversity of T cells one year after transplant came mostly from newly produced T cells.

Germline-derived CDR1 and CDR2 are SGHRS and YFSETQ. This CDR3 has 17 amino acids. As it was prepared, the TCRbeta library received unique molecular identifiers. One entry per CDR3 protein results from TCRdb running MiXCR on the PCR reads. The sample has around 130,000 distinct CDR3 sequences, roughly 10% seen once. Points on this clonotype: The target antigen is unknown. At one boundary the junction diverges from the germline segment, which might be a read error.

The sequencing used PBMCs, mostly from graft donor cells, collected 180 days after TCRalphabeta/CD19-depleted stem cell transplant. The V and J genes are TRBV5-1 and TRBJ2-3; the D call may be TRBD1 or TRBD2 (5 bases each). The sequence was obtained from a girl less than two years old who had a stem cell transplant for combined immunodeficiency, so the T cells may come from the graft donor. As DNA, the CDR3 is TGCACCAGCAGCTTTCCGGGGCCCTCGGCAAGCACAGATACGCAGTATTTT. It translates to CTSSFPGPSASTDTQYF.